The clone carrying this T cell receptor beta chain has just a few counts. Its specificity is unknown. The CDR3 totals 15 residues. CDR1 LNHDA and CDR2 SQIVND come from the germline V gene (reference sequence). Losses at the gene ends were 6 bases for V and 7 bases for J; bases not matched to a gene: 13. The data derive from a study of vaccination and CD4 T cells after COVID-19. Overall study context: Of the convalescent patients, who were SARS-CoV-2 positive by nasal swab PCR, 9 or 10 had mild and one severe disease.

Treatment here: roughly 11-day PBMC culture with coronavirus spike peptide pools or control peptides (ViraFEST assay). Overall study results and limits: Within the convalescent patients, spike mono-reactivity was found in 304 of 307 vaccine-specific clones. Post-vaccination reactive clonotypes (median roughly 40) did not differ significantly from post-infection (fewer than 24).

The assay that was used to sequence DNA from cultured CD4+ T cells was the Oncomine TCR Beta short-read assay. MiXCR, applied by TCRdb to the PCR reads, yields one record per CDR3 protein. The profile covers about 15,000 distinct CDR3 sequences, with approximately 60% appearing a single time and 11% to 15% taken by the ten largest. The sequenced material came from CD4+ T cells from blood, cultured in vitro. The source is a human donor who had recovered from COVID-19. V usage is TRBV19 and J usage is TRBJ1-2; 8 nucleotides agree with TRBD1. The CDR3 nucleotides read TGTGCCAGTAGCAGGGGGCGCCTCGGGGTTACTGGCTACACCTTC. It is translated as CASSRGRLGVTGYTF.